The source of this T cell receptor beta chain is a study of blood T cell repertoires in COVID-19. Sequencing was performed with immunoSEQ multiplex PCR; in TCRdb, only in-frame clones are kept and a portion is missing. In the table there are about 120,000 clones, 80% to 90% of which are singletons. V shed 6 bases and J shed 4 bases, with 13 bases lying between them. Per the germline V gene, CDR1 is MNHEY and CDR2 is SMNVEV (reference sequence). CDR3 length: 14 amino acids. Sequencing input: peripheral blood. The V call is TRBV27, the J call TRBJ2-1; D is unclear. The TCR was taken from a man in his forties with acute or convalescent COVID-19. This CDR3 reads CASRLTTGYNEQFF. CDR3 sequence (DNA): TGTGCCAGCAGGCTTACTACGGGTTACAATGAGCAGTTCTTC.